Below are 27 T cell receptor beta chains sequenced from a single sample in a study of T cell changes during pregnancy in multiple sclerosis. TCRdb keeps only in-frame clones here, not all; method: immunoSEQ multiplex PCR. The profile covers around 20,000 clones, with 80% to 90% appearing a single time and approximately 7.5% taken by the ten largest. This specimen was CD8+ T cells from peripheral blood mononuclear cells, taken in the second trimester of pregnancy. The receptors come from a female donor in good health, enrolled as a control in a pregnancy study.

The chain is built from TRBV11-2 and TRBJ2-1; TRBD2 agrees at 9 bases. J gave up 3 bases and V 1 base, and 1 base lay outside the gene matches. The CDR3 has 15 amino acids. CDR1 is SGHAT and CDR2 is FQNNGV in the germline V gene. The DNA for the CDR3 is TGTGCCAGCAGCTTAGGACTAGCGGTCTACAATGAGCAGTTCTTC. Its protein is CASSLGLAVYNEQFF.

The rearrangement links TRBV19 to TRBJ2-1; D unclear. V gave up 1 base and J gave up 0 bases, with 10 bases separating them. CDR3 size: 16 residues. Per germline, CDR1 LNHDA and CDR2 SQIVND (reference sequence). DNA for the CDR3: TGTGCCAGTAGTATAGTAGGAGCTGGCTCCTACAATGAGCAGTTCTTC. Translated, it gives CASSIVGAGSYNEQFF.

The V and J genes are TRBV9 and TRBJ2-3, with 9 bases fitting TRBD2. The CDR3 contains 14 residues. V lost 3 bases to trimming and J lost 1 base; unmatched junction nucleotides: 0. CDR1 and CDR2 (germline): SGDLS, YYNGEE. CDR3 amino acids: CASSGLAGTDTQYF. Here the CDR3 DNA reads TGTGCCAGCAGCGGACTAGCGGGCACAGATACGCAGTATTTT.

The J gene is TRBJ2-3, the V gene TRBV9; D remains unclear. This CDR3 spans 15 amino acids. V was clipped by 0 bases and J by 3 bases, with 11 bases between them. CDR1 and CDR2 from the germline V gene are SGDLS and YYNGEE. The CDR3 loop is CASSVESHKTDTQYF. The CDR3 DNA sequence: TGTGCCAGCAGCGTAGAGAGTCATAAAACAGATACGCAGTATTTT.

The rearrangement links TRBV2 to TRBJ2-5, with D perhaps TRBD1 (6 bases). V gave up 3 bases and J gave up 2 bases, with 16 bases separating them. CDR1 is SNHLY and CDR2 is FYNNEI in the germline V gene. This CDR3 region has 16 residues. DNA of the CDR3: TGTGCCAGCAGTGAGTTTTCCGGACAGAAGCAAGAGACCCAGTACTTC. As protein: CASSEFSGQKQETQYF. Full variable domain (rest looked up from reference TRBV2 and TRBJ2-5): EPEVTQTPSHQVTQMGQEVILRCVPISNHLYFYWYRQILGQKVEFLVSFYNNEISEKSEIFDDQFSVERPDGSNFTLKIRSTKLEDSAMYFCASSEFSGQKQETQYFGPGTRLLVL.

This chain links TRBV19 with TRBJ1-5; D is undetermined. CDR3 length equals 14 residues. CDR1 is LNHDA, CDR2 SQIVND, per germline (reference sequence). Deletions cut 7 bases from V and 5 bases from J, with 15 bases between. CDR3 coding DNA: TGTGCCAGTACGGACTTCGGTGACCATCAGCCCCAGCATTTT. Encoded protein: CASTDFGDHQPQHF.

V usage is TRBV27 and J usage is TRBJ1-1; TRBD1 is a possible D gene (6 bases). The V gene lost 0 bases and the J gene lost 5 bases, with 10 bases spanning the gap. The CDR3 contains 14 residues. The germline CDR1 and CDR2 sequences are MNHEY and SMNVEV (reference sequence). The CDR3, as DNA: TGTGCCAGCAGTTTATCCCGGGGGGCTACTGAAGCTTTCTTT. This translates into CASSLSRGATEAFF.

The V call is TRBV6-1, the J call TRBJ2-1; 13 bases are a match to TRBD2. After removal of 11 bases from V and 0 bases from J, the junction contained 4 bases not matched to a gene. CDR3 length: 15 residues. Looked up from germline, CDR1 is MNHNS and CDR2 is SASEGT. The chain's CDR3 is CAGTSGTPSYNEQFF. The CDR3 nucleotides are TGTGCCGGGACTAGCGGGACCCCCTCCTACAATGAGCAGTTCTTC.

The chain has TRBV5-6 and TRBJ1-2; 10 positions match TRBD1. The CDR3 consists of 15 residues. V was pared by 4 bases and J by 5 bases, with 8 bases of the junction left unmatched. The germline gives CDR1 SGHDT, CDR2 YYEEEE. CDR3 sequence: CASSPPGTGVYGYTF. The CDR3 region has the DNA TGTGCCAGCAGCCCCCCCGGGACAGGGGTATATGGCTACACCTTC.

The chain uses TRBV6-6 and TRBJ2-1, with TRBD2 identical over 9 bases. CDR3 size: 15 residues. Looked up from germline, CDR1 is MNHNY and CDR2 is SVGAGI (reference sequence). V lost 4 bases and J lost 8; bases outside the gene matches: 9. CDR3 loop: CASSFMRGGLDEQFF. The CDR3 nucleotides read TGTGCCAGCAGTTTTATGCGGGGGGGCCTTGATGAGCAGTTCTTC.

The chain links TRBV5-1 to TRBJ2-5, with 8 bases aligning to TRBD2. V shed 3 bases, J shed 4 bases, and the junction held 14 bases outside the gene matches. This CDR3 is built from 17 residues. Looked up from germline, CDR1 is SGHRS and CDR2 is YFSETQ. The CDR3 DNA reads TGCGCCAGCAGCTCCCGGGGGGGGCGGAGTAGAGTAGAGACCCAGTACTTC. Translating it yields CASSSRGGRSRVETQYF.

The CDR3 DNA follows: TGTGCCAGCAGTTTATCTCACGCGACTAGCGGGAGTACCGGGGAGCTGTTTTTT. Translated, it gives CASSLSHATSGSTGELFF. This sequence joins TRBV27 and TRBJ2-2; 12 bases match TRBD2. CDR3 length: 18 amino acids. Germline V gene sequence: CDR1 MNHEY, CDR2 SMNVEV (reference sequence). Unmatched junction bases numbered 7, after V lost 0 bases and J lost 5 bases.

Judged by abundance, this clone is medium-sized. The rearrangement links TRBV6-4 to TRBJ2-2; tentative D call: TRBD1 (5 bases). V was trimmed by 3 bases and J by 3 bases, leaving 11 bases between them. Germline CDR1 and CDR2: MRHNA and SNTAGT. The CDR3 sequence is 15 residues long. The CDR3 spells CASSDRGGDTGELFF. CDR3 coding DNA: TGTGCCAGCAGTGATAGGGGCGGTGACACCGGGGAGCTGTTTTTT.

This chain joins TRBV4-2 and TRBJ2-5; 9 positions match TRBD2. CDR3 length equals 17 residues. CDR1 is LGHNA, CDR2 YNFKEQ, per germline. V lost 0 bases, J lost 5 bases, and 10 bases stayed unmatched. For the CDR3, the DNA is TGTGCCAGCAGCCAAGAGTGGCGGGAGGGTTTATTGGAGACCCAGTACTTC. Translating it yields CASSQEWREGLLETQYF.

The CDR3 here is CASMRSYAEQFF. The CDR3 nucleotides read TGCGCCAGCATGCGAAGCTACGCCGAGCAGTTCTTC. V and J are TRBV10-2 and TRBJ2-1, with D unclear. The CDR3 loop spans 12 amino acids. Germline lookup yields CDR1 WSHSY and CDR2 SAAADI. With 7 bases removed from V and 10 bases from J, the gap between germline ends came to 14 bases.

The genes are TRBV2 and TRBJ2-1; tentative D call: TRBD1 (6 bases). The germline V and J ends were trimmed by 1 base and 0 bases, with 13 bases remaining between them. Germline loops: CDR1 SNHLY, CDR2 FYNNEI. The CDR3 loop spans 17 amino acids. The CDR3 DNA reads as TGTGCCAGCAGTGAAGGCATCGCAGGGGCCTCCTACAATGAGCAGTTCTTC. Residues: CASSEGIAGASYNEQFF.

The chain is built from TRBV28 and TRBJ2-1; 7 nucleotides align to TRBD1. Germline V gene sequence: CDR1 MDHEN, CDR2 SYDVKM. The CDR3 has 15 residues. Trimming took 6 bases from V and 0 from J; bases not matched to a gene: 5. CDR3 region: CASSLGQSSYNEQFF. The CDR3 DNA reads TGTGCCAGCAGCCTGGGACAGAGCTCCTACAATGAGCAGTTCTTC.

This clone has more than one count but fewer than ten. The chain couples TRBV6-5 to TRBJ2-1; 11 bases agree with TRBD2. Trimming removed 6 bases from V and 3 bases from J; junction bases left unmatched: 4. Germline V CDR1 and CDR2: MNHEY, SVGAGI. CDR3 length: 15 amino acids. The CDR3 DNA is TGTGCCAGCAGCTATACTAGCGGGAGCTACAATGAGCAGTTCTTC. Amino acid sequence: CASSYTSGSYNEQFF.

The genes are TRBV10-3 and TRBJ1-2; perhaps TRBD1 as D (5 bases). V dropped 0 bases and J dropped 5 bases, with 7 bases sitting between them. The germline CDR1 and CDR2 sequences are ENHRY and SYGVKD. CDR3 length: 13 residues. The DNA of the CDR3 is TGTGCCATCAGTGAGTCTGGGGGGTATGGCTACACCTTC. Protein product: CAISESGGYGYTF.

The chain has TRBV30 and TRBJ2-3; D is perhaps TRBD2 (7 bases). CDR3 length: 16 residues. CDR1 is GTSNPN and CDR2 is SVGIG in the germline V gene (reference sequence). Trimming cost V 3 bases and J 6 bases, with 22 bases left between them. CDR3 loop: CAWSDNLGRGLDTQYF. The CDR3 DNA sequence: TGTGCCTGGAGCGACAACCTTGGGCGGGGGCTGGATACGCAGTATTTT.

As for this clone: Since the CDR3 does not end with the conserved phenylalanine or tryptophan, this likely comes from a read error. It is unclear where the CDR3 begins or ends on the DNA, so no DNA is shown, and the CDR3 is as TCRdb lists it. V and J are TRBV7-9 and TRBJ1-2; the D call in the table, TRBD1, was not verified against the DNA. Termini included, the CDR3 measures 12 amino acids. CDR1 SEHNR and CDR2 FQNEAQ come from the germline V gene (reference sequence). The CDR3 is CASSLGQETSVS.

The count of this clone is one. This chain joins TRBV7-9 and TRBJ2-1; 15 bases line up with TRBD2. Trimming cost V 1 base and J 9 bases; bases outside gene matches: 10. Germline CDR1 is SEHNR and CDR2 is FQNEAQ (reference sequence). CDR3 size: 18 residues. CDR3 loop: CASSLERTSGGAGPEQFF. CDR3 nucleotide sequence: TGTGCCAGCAGCTTAGAACGGACTAGCGGGGGGGCGGGTCCTGAGCAGTTCTTC.

This sequence joins TRBV14 and TRBJ1-6; 7 positions match TRBD1. Per germline, CDR1 SGHDN and CDR2 FVKESK. The CDR3 extends over 15 amino acids. V shed 4 bases and J 6 bases; nucleotides not matched to a gene: 6. The CDR3 protein is CASSLRDSSNSPLHF. The CDR3 coding sequence is TGTGCCAGCAGCCTACGGGACAGTTCTAATTCACCCCTCCACTTT.

Only one count was recorded for this clone. The rearrangement links TRBV4-1 to TRBJ2-3; no clear D gene. The CDR3 has 16 residues. V lost 1 base to trimming and J lost 2 bases, with 13 bases between them. Germline CDR1 is MGHRA and CDR2 is YSYEKL. The CDR3: CASSQVGAGSTDTQYF. CDR3 in DNA: TGCGCCAGCAGCCAAGTCGGAGCTGGGTCCACAGATACGCAGTATTTT.

This clone was detected once. J is TRBJ2-5 and V is TRBV5-1; D remains ambiguous. The CDR3 totals 14 residues. Germline CDR1 and CDR2: SGHRS and YFSETQ. Trimming stripped 2 bases from V and 4 bases from J, with 12 bases between. Written as DNA, the CDR3 is TGCGCCAGCAGCTTAGAAGCCGTCGTAGAGACCCAGTACTTC. It codes for CASSLEAVVETQYF. Together with reference TRBV5-1 and TRBJ2-5, the CDR3 gives the full variable domain: KAGVTQTPRYLIKTRGQQVTLSCSPISGHRSVSWYQQTPGQGLQFLFEYFSETQRNKGNFPGRFSGRQFSNSRSEMNVSTLELGDSALYLCASSLEAVVETQYFGPGTRLLVL.

The chain couples TRBV5-7 to TRBJ2-3; possible D gene TRBD2, 7 bases. Being an ORF, TRBV5-7 has a function that is uncertain. The length of the CDR3 is 14 residues. V was clipped by 5 bases and J by 1 base, with 11 bases between them. The CDR3 region has the DNA TGTGCCAGCAGAGCGGGACACTGCACAGATACGCAGTATTTT. The encoded protein is CASRAGHCTDTQYF.

The chain employs TRBV2 and TRBJ2-7; 7 bases agree with TRBD2. V lost 3 bases and J lost 3; bases outside the gene matches: 8. This CDR3 comprises 15 residues. CDR1 and CDR2 from the germline V gene are SNHLY and FYNNEI. This chain's CDR3 is CASSEERGRDYEQYF. Written as DNA, the CDR3 is TGTGCCAGCAGTGAGGAACGGGGGAGGGACTACGAGCAGTACTTC.